This passage covers 25 T cell receptor beta chains from one sample sequenced in a study of cytomegalovirus exposure and HLA in healthy donors. The PCR used 60 Vbeta and 13 Jbeta primers. Only in-frame clones appear in the TCRdb table, and some are missing; sequencing was by immunoSEQ multiplex PCR. The sample carries some 170,000 clones, about 77% recorded once. Material: PBMCs. These receptors were taken from a female donor in good health and CMV-seronegative.

CDR3 sequence: CASSRQYNEQFF. CDR3 nucleotide sequence: TGTGCCAGCAGTCGACAGTACAATGAGCAGTTCTTC. The rearrangement uses TRBV27 and TRBJ2-1; weak D call: TRBD1 (5 bases). V was clipped by 5 bases and J by 4 bases, with 6 bases between them. CDR1 is MNHEY, CDR2 SMNVEV, per germline (reference sequence). This CDR3 comprises 12 residues.

CDR3 residues: CASSGQGNGYTF. The CDR3 DNA reads TGTGCCAGTAGTGGACAGGGGAACGGCTACACCTTC. The chain has TRBV19 and TRBJ1-2; 9 bases align to TRBD1. The CDR3 contains 12 residues. V dropped 5 bases and J dropped 8; count of bases not matched to a gene: 3. Germline CDR1 and CDR2: LNHDA and SQIVND (reference sequence).

CDR3 amino acids: CASRTGQGDYEQYF. CDR3 in DNA: TGTGCCAGCAGAACCGGACAGGGGGACTACGAGCAGTACTTC. V and J are TRBV6-5 and TRBJ2-7; 10 bases fit TRBD1. Looked up from germline, CDR1 is MNHEY and CDR2 is SVGAGI. V was pared by 6 bases and J by 3 bases, with 5 bases of the junction left unmatched. This CDR3 has 14 residues.

The gene calls are TRBV18 and TRBJ1-1, with TRBD1 identical over 10 bases. Germline V gene sequence: CDR1 KGHSH, CDR2 LQKENI. V was clipped by 4 bases and J by 1 base; unmatched bases: 21. The CDR3 length is 21 residues. The DNA of the CDR3 is TGTGCCAGCTCACTAACAGTGGGACAGGGGAGAAGTAGGACCGGGAACACTGAAGCTTTCTTT. As protein: CASSLTVGQGRSRTGNTEAFF. Together with reference TRBV18 and TRBJ1-1, the CDR3 gives the full variable domain: NAGVMQNPRHLVRRRGQEARLRCSPMKGHSHVYWYRQLPEEGLKFMVYLQKENIIDESGMPKERFSAEFPKEGPSILRIQQVVRGDSAAYFCASSLTVGQGRSRTGNTEAFFGQGTRLTVV.

The chain is built from TRBV6-1 and TRBJ1-2; D unclear. Trimming stripped 3 bases from V and 5 bases from J, with 13 bases between. The length of the CDR3 is 14 residues. Germline V gene sequence: CDR1 MNHNS, CDR2 SASEGT. CDR3 sequence: CASSDSPSKYGYTF. DNA for the CDR3: TGTGCCAGCAGTGACTCCCCCAGTAAATATGGCTACACCTTC.

This chain links TRBV6-4 with TRBJ2-1, with D maybe TRBD2 (5 bases). Germline V CDR1 and CDR2: MRHNA, SNTAGT. Trimming shortened V by 5 bases and J by 1 base, and 6 bases separated the two germline ends. The CDR3 runs 13 residues. CDR3 in DNA: TGTGCCAGCAGTAGCGGATCCTACAATGAGCAGTTCTTC. Amino acid sequence: CASSSGSYNEQFF.

This chain uses TRBV12-2 with TRBJ1-6. TRBV12-2 constitutes a pseudogene. The CDR3 loop spans 17 amino acids. This CDR3 reads CASRLPGRRPRGSPLHF. CDR3 coding DNA: TGTGCAAGTCGCTTACCGGGCCGACGGCCCCGGGGTTCACCCCTCCACTTT.

The V gene is TRBV11-1, the J gene TRBJ2-5; maybe TRBD1 (6 bases). CDR1 is SGHAT and CDR2 is FQDESV in the germline V gene (reference sequence). V was trimmed by 4 bases and J by 3 bases, leaving 9 bases between them. The CDR3 is made up of 13 amino acids. CDR3 sequence reads: CASSSQGEETQYF. The DNA for the CDR3 is TGTGCCAGCAGCTCACAGGGAGAAGAGACCCAGTACTTC.

This chain links TRBV7-9 with TRBJ2-3; D is perhaps TRBD1 (6 bases). V gave up 6 bases and J gave up 6 bases, with 22 bases separating them. CDR3 length: 16 residues. Per the germline V gene, CDR1 is SEHNR and CDR2 is FQNEAQ (reference sequence). CDR3 loop: CASSLTGQPLGDTQYF. DNA of the CDR3: TGTGCCAGCAGTCTGACCGGACAGCCCCTAGGGGATACGCAGTATTTT.

V and J are TRBV18 and TRBJ1-1; D is uncertain. This CDR3 spans 16 amino acids. Germline V gene data show CDR1 as KGHSH and CDR2 as LQKENI. Trimming shortened V by 2 bases and J by 4 bases, and 17 bases separated the two germline ends. The CDR3 DNA reads TGTGCCAGCTCACCATTACCAGTTTTGGTTCGCACTGAAGCTTTCTTT. Protein sequence: CASSPLPVLVRTEAFF.

This clone is a singleton in its sample. The gene calls are TRBV6-1 and TRBJ1-5, with 8 bases aligning to TRBD1. CDR1 MNHNS and CDR2 SASEGT come from the germline V gene. Trimming at V came to 5 bases and at J to 7 bases, leaving 4 bases not matched to a gene. The CDR3 sequence is 13 residues long. CDR3 bases: TGTGCCAGCAGTTGGACAGGGCACCAGCCCCAGCATTTT. It specifies CASSWTGHQPQHF.

The chain employs TRBV9 and TRBJ2-2, with D possibly matching TRBD1 (6 bases). The CDR3 spans 16 residues. Per the germline V gene, CDR1 is SGDLS and CDR2 is YYNGEE. V was clipped by 0 bases and J by 5 bases, with 14 bases between them. The CDR3 nucleotides are TGTGCCAGCAGCGTAGTTAAGGGAACAGGGACCGGGGAGCTGTTTTTT. This sequence encodes CASSVVKGTGTGELFF.

The chain is built from TRBV19 and TRBJ1-2, with D possibly matching TRBD1 (6 bases). V lost 1 base and J 5 bases, leaving 14 bases between the germline ends. CDR1 is LNHDA and CDR2 is SQIVND in the germline V gene (reference sequence). This CDR3 has 15 residues. CDR3 in amino acids: CASSIAGDGTYGYTF. The DNA of the CDR3 is TGTGCCAGTAGTATAGCAGGGGACGGAACATATGGCTACACCTTC.

The chain links TRBV27 to TRBJ2-5; 9 bases fit TRBD1. Germline V CDR1 and CDR2: MNHEY, SMNVEV (reference sequence). This CDR3 comprises 15 residues. Trimming removed 8 bases from V and 3 bases from J; junction bases left unmatched: 10. The CDR3 nucleotides read TGTGCCAGCCCGCGGCGACAGGGGGAAGAAGAGACCCAGTACTTC. This encodes CASPRRQGEEETQYF.

The J gene is TRBJ1-2, the V gene TRBV7-9; D possibly corresponds to TRBD1 (5 bases). Between the trimmed V and J ends, which lost 3 bases and 4 bases, there was a span of 12 bases. Germline V lookup: CDR1 SEHNR, CDR2 FQNEAQ (reference sequence). CDR3 length equals 14 residues. DNA of the CDR3: TGTGCCAGCAGCTTTTCCAGGGAGGGCTATGGCTACACCTTC. Its translation is CASSFSREGYGYTF.

The chain is built from TRBV14 and TRBJ2-5; possibly TRBD2 for D (5 bases). V shed 3 bases and J shed 2 bases, with 13 bases lying between them. Germline assignment: CDR1 SGHDN and CDR2 FVKESK. The CDR3 runs to 15 residues. Here the CDR3 reads CASSHRLGVQETQYF. Written as DNA, the CDR3 is TGTGCCAGCAGCCATCGGCTGGGAGTTCAAGAGACCCAGTACTTC.

V gene TRBV4-3 combines with J gene TRBJ2-7; possibly TRBD1 for D (5 bases). Germline assignment: CDR1 LGHNA and CDR2 YSLEER. This CDR3 comprises 13 residues. Deletions cut 4 bases from V and 5 bases from J, with 12 bases between. In nucleotides, the CDR3 is TGCGCCAGCAGCCTCCGACAGTCCCACGAGCAGTACTTC. Its translation: CASSLRQSHEQYF.

The genes are TRBV5-1 and TRBJ1-2; possible D gene TRBD1, 6 bases. The CDR3 consists of 15 residues. From germline, CDR1 is SGHRS and CDR2 YFSETQ. Deletions cut 2 bases from V and 3 bases from J, with 14 bases between. CDR3 in amino acids: CASSLAGALDYGYTF. The CDR3 DNA sequence: TGCGCCAGCAGCTTAGCGGGGGCGCTCGACTATGGCTACACCTTC.

V and J are TRBV10-3 and TRBJ2-3, with TRBD2 as a possible D gene (6 bases). Deletions cut 10 bases from V and 5 bases from J, with 16 bases between. The V gene's germline CDR1 is ENHRY and CDR2 SYGVKD. The CDR3 is 13 amino acids. The DNA of the CDR3 is TGTGCCAGCCGACTAGGAGGAGAAGATACGCAGTATTTT. Translation: CASRLGGEDTQYF.

This clone came up once. The CDR3 spells CASSILRGGIFADTQYF. In DNA, the CDR3 is TGTGCCAGCAGCATCCTTCGGGGTGGGATCTTTGCAGATACGCAGTATTTT. The V and J genes are TRBV28 and TRBJ2-3; perhaps TRBD2 as D (5 bases). The CDR3 consists of 17 residues. Trimming pared 6 bases from V and 4 bases from J, leaving 23 bases between. From germline, CDR1 is MDHEN and CDR2 SYDVKM.

This clone was picked up a small number of times. The J gene is TRBJ2-4, the V gene TRBV19; TRBD2 matches 8 bases. J was trimmed by 1 base and V by 4 bases; bases with no gene match: 6. The CDR3 contains 16 residues. Germline V gene data show CDR1 as LNHDA and CDR2 as SQIVND (reference sequence). Here the CDR3 reads CASSKAGAGAKNIQYF. The CDR3, as DNA: TGTGCCAGTAGTAAAGCGGGAGCCGGGGCCAAAAACATTCAGTACTTC.

The chain combines TRBV30 with TRBJ2-7; D gene uncertain. Germline lookup yields CDR1 GTSNPN and CDR2 SVGIG (reference sequence). This CDR3 is 17 amino acids long. The V end was cut by 0 bases, the J end by 3 bases, with 21 bases between. Written as DNA, the CDR3 is TGTGCCTGGAGTGTAGGATTCGGGTCTATCCTGCTCTACGAGCAGTACTTC. It yields the protein CAWSVGFGSILLYEQYF. Combining the CDR3 with reference TRBV30 and TRBJ2-7 gives the whole variable domain SQTIHQWPATLVQPVGSPLSLECTVEGTSNPNLYWYRQAAGRGLQLLFYSVGIGQISSEVPQNLSASRPQDRQFILSSKKLLLSDSGFYLCAWSVGFGSILLYEQYFGPGTRLTVT.

There are a few counts of this clone. This chain joins TRBV5-4 and TRBJ2-2; 8 bases map to TRBD2. CDR1 SGHNT and CDR2 YYREEE come from the germline V gene (reference sequence). With V trimmed by 4 bases and J by 3 bases, 11 bases remained unmatched. The CDR3 runs 17 residues. CDR3 loop: CASSPGGAGGYTGELFF. CDR3 sequence (DNA): TGTGCCAGCAGCCCGGGTGGGGCGGGGGGATACACCGGGGAGCTGTTTTTT.

The rearrangement uses TRBV10-3 and TRBJ1-1, with a tentative D call TRBD1 (5 bases). This CDR3 contains 13 residues. V dropped 6 bases and J dropped 1 base, with 9 bases sitting between them. The germline V gene encodes CDR1 ENHRY and CDR2 SYGVKD. In DNA, the CDR3 is TGTGCCATCAGGTCAGACAGGAACACTGAAGCTTTCTTT. This gives the protein CAIRSDRNTEAFF.

This chain joins TRBV10-3 and TRBJ1-2, with D possibly matching TRBD1 (5 bases). The V and J ends lost 3 bases and 0 bases respectively, with 11 bases between them. In germline, CDR1 is ENHRY, CDR2 SYGVKD. The CDR3 runs to 15 residues. The CDR3: CAISDQGSANYGYTF. For the CDR3, the DNA is TGTGCCATCAGTGATCAGGGTTCTGCTAACTATGGCTACACCTTC.